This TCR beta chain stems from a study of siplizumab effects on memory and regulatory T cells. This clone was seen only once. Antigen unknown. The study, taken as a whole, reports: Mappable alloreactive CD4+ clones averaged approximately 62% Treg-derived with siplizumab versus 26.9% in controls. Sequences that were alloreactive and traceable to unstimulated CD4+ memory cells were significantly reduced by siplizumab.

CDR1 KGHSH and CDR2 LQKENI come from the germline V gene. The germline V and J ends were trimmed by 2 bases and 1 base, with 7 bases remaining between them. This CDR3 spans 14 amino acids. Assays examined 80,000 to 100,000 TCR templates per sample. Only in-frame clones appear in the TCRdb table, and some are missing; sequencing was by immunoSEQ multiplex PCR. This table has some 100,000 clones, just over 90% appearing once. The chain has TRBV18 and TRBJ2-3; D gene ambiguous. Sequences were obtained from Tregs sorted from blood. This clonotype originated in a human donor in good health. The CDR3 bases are TGTGCCAGCTCACCATATGGGGGCACAGATACGCAGTATTTT. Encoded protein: CASSPYGGTDTQYF.